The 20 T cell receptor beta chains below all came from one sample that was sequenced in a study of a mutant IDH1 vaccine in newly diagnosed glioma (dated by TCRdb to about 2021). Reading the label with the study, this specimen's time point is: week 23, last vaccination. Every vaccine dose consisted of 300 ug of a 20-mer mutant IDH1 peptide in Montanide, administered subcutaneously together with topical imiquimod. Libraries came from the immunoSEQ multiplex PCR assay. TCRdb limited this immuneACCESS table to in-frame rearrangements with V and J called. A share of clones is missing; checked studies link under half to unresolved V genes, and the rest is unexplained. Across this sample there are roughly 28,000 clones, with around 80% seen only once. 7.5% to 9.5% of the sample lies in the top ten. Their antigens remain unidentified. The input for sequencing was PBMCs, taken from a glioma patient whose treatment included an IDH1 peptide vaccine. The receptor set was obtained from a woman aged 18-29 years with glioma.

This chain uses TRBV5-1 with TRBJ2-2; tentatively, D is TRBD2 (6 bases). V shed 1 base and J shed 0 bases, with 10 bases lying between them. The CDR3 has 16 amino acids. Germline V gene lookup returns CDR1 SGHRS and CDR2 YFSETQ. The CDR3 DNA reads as TGCGCCAGCAGCTTGTCCCGGGGGACGAACACCGGGGAGCTGTTTTTT. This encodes CASSLSRGTNTGELFF.

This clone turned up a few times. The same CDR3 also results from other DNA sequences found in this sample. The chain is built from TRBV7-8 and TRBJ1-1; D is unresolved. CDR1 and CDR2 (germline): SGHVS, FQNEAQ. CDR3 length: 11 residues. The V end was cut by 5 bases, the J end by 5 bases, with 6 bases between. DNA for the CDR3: TGTGCCAGCAGCCCACGGACTGAAGCTTTCTTT. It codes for CASSPRTEAFF. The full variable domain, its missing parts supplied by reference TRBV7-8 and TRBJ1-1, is GAGVSQSPRYKVAKRGQDVALRCDPISGHVSLFWYQQALGQGPEFLTYFQNEAQLDKSGLPSDRFFAERPEGSVSTLKIQRTQQEDSAVYLCASSPRTEAFFGQGTRLTVV.

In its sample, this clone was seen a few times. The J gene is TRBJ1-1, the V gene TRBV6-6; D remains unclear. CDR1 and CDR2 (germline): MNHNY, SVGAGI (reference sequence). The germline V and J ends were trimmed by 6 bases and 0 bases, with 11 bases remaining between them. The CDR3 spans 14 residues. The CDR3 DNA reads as TGTGCCAGCAGCATCGGTTCGGTGAACACTGAAGCTTTCTTT. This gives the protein CASSIGSVNTEAFF.

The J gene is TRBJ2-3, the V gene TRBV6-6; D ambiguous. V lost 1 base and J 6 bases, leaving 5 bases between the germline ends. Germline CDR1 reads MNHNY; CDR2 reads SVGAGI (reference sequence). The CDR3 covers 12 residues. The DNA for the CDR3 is TGTGCCAGCAGTTACTTAGGGGATACGCAGTATTTT. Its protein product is CASSYLGDTQYF.

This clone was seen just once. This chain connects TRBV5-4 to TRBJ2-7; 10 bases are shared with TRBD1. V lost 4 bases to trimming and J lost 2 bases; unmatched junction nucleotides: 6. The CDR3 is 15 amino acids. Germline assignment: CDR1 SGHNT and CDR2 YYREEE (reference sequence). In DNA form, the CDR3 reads TGTGCCAGCAGCAGCGACAGGGGGCCCGCCTACGAGCAGTACTTC. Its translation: CASSSDRGPAYEQYF.

The CDR3 sequence is CASSFAGAANYGYTF. DNA of the CDR3: TGCGCCAGCAGCTTCGCGGGGGCAGCTAACTATGGCTACACCTTC. The chain recombines TRBV5-1 with TRBJ1-2; a possible D gene is TRBD1 (6 bases). Germline values: CDR1 SGHRS, CDR2 YFSETQ. V was shortened by 2 bases and J by 0 bases, with 11 bases between the two germline ends. The CDR3 spans 15 residues.

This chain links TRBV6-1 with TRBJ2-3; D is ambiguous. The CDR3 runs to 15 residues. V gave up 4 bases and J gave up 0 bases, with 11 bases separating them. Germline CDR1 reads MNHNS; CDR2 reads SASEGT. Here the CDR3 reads CASSGGYTSTDTQYF. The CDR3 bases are TGTGCCAGCAGTGGGGGTTATACAAGCACAGATACGCAGTATTTT.

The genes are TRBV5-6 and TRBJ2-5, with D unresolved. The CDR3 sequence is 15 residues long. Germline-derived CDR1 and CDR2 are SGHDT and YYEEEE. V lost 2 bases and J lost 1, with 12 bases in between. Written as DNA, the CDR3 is TGTGCCAGCAGCTTCGTCCCCGGAGCCCAAGAGACCCAGTACTTC. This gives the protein CASSFVPGAQETQYF.

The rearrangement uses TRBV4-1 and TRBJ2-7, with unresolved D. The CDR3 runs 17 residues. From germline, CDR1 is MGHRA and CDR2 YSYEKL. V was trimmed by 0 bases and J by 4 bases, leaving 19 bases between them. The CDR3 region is CASSQDRELVHRYEQYF. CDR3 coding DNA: TGCGCCAGCAGCCAAGATCGAGAGCTCGTCCATAGGTACGAGCAGTACTTC.

CDR3 loop: CASTGGLYGYTF. CDR3 DNA sequence: TGTGCCAGCACCGGAGGGCTCTATGGCTACACCTTC. The rearrangement links TRBV25-1 to TRBJ1-2; the D is unclear. V lost 7 bases and J 4 bases, leaving 10 bases between the germline ends. Germline V CDR1 and CDR2: MGHDK, SYGVNS. This CDR3 spans 12 amino acids.

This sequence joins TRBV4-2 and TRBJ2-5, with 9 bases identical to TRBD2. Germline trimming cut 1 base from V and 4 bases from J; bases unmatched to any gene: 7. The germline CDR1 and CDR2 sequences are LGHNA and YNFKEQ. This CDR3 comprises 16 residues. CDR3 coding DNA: TGTGCCAGCAGCCAAGTGTTAGCGGGGGACTTAGAGACCCAGTACTTC. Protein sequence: CASSQVLAGDLETQYF.

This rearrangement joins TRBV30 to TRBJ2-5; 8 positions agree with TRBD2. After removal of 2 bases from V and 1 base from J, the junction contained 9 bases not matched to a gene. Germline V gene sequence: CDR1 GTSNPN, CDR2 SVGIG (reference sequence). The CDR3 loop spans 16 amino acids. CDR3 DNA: TGTGCCTGGAGTAAGGGGCGGGGGGCTATCCAAGAGACCCAGTACTTC. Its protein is CAWSKGRGAIQETQYF.

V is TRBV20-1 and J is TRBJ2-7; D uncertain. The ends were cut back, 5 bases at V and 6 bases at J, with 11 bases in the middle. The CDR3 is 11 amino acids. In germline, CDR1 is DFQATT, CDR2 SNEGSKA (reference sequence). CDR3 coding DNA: TGCAGTGCTCCCGTAGACCGCGAGCAGTACTTC. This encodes CSAPVDREQYF.

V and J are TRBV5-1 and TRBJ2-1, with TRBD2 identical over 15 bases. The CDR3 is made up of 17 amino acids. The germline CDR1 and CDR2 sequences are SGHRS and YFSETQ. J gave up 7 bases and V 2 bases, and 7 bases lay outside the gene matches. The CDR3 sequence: CASSLGLAGGLGNEQFF. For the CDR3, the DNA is TGCGCCAGCAGCTTAGGACTAGCGGGGGGGCTAGGGAATGAGCAGTTCTTC.

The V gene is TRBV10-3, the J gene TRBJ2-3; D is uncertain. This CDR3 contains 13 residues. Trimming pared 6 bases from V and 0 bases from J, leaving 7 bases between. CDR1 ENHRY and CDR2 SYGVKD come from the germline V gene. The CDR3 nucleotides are TGTGCCATCAGGGCGATTAGCACAGATACGCAGTATTTT. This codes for CAIRAISTDTQYF.

The CDR3 loop reads CASSARDGHYEQYF. CDR3 coding DNA: TGTGCCAGCAGCGCTCGGGACGGACACTACGAGCAGTACTTC. This chain connects TRBV9 to TRBJ2-7, with D perhaps assigned TRBD1 or TRBD2 (5 bases each). The V and J ends lost 3 bases and 3 bases respectively, with 13 bases between them. In germline, CDR1 is SGDLS, CDR2 YYNGEE. This CDR3 has 14 amino acids.

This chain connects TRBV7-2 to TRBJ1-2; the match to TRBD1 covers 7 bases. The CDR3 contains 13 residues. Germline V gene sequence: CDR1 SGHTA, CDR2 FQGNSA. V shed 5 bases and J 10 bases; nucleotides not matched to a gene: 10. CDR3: CASSLGTARTYTF. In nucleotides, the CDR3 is TGTGCCAGCAGCCTGGGGACAGCGCGGACCTACACCTTC.

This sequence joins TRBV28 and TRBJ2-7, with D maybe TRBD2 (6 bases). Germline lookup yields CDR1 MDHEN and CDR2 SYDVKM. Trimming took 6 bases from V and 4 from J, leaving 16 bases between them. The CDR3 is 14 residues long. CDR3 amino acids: CASSNIGGPYEQYF. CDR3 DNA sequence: TGTGCCAGCAGCAACATAGGAGGGCCGTACGAGCAGTACTTC. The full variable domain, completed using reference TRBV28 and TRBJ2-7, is DVKVTQSSRYLVKRTGEKVFLECVQDMDHENMFWYRQDPGLGLRLIYFSYDVKMKEKGDIPEGYSVSREKKERFSLILESASTNQTSMYLCASSNIGGPYEQYFGPGTRLTVT.

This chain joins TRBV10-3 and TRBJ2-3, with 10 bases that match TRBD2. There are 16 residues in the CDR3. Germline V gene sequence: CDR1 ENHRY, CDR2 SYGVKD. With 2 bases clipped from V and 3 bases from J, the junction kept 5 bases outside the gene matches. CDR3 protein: CAISERAGGSTDTQYF. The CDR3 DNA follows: TGTGCCATCAGTGAGAGAGCGGGGGGGAGTACAGATACGCAGTATTTT.

Here the CDR3 DNA reads TGCGCCAGCAGCCATAGGACAGGGGACAATTCACCCCTCCACTTT. As protein: CASSHRTGDNSPLHF. The gene calls are TRBV5-1 and TRBJ1-6; 9 positions agree with TRBD1. V was pared by 4 bases and J by 7 bases, with 6 bases of the junction left unmatched. The CDR3 runs to 15 residues. Germline assignment: CDR1 SGHRS and CDR2 YFSETQ.